Listed here are 20 T cell receptor beta chains from one sample, sequenced in a study of blood T cell repertoires in COVID-19 (dated by TCRdb to 2020 to 2022). Libraries were prepared through the immunoSEQ multiplex PCR assay. As stored in TCRdb, this immuneACCESS dataset retains in-frame rearrangements with V and J assigned. A fraction of the clones does not appear; measured against another copy, unresolved V genes explain less than half of the discrepancy, and the remainder lacks a known reason. The sample yields under 150,000 clones; around 80% were counted once. The ten largest clones capture approximately 4.5% of the sample. Material for sequencing was peripheral blood. These TCRs come from a woman of 80 years or more with active or convalescent COVID-19.

This clone was counted between two and nine times. This sequence joins TRBV9 and TRBJ1-3; 7 nucleotides line up with TRBD1. J was trimmed by 5 bases and V by 7 bases; bases with no gene match: 12. Germline-derived CDR1 and CDR2 are SGDLS and YYNGEE. CDR3 length: 15 residues. CDR3 protein: CASPEGAGRRNTIYF. For the CDR3, the DNA is TGTGCCAGCCCCGAGGGGGCAGGTAGGAGAAACACCATATATTTT.

The chain recombines TRBV30 with TRBJ1-6; D is possibly TRBD1 (5 bases). Trimming pared 3 bases from V and 10 bases from J, leaving 16 bases between. CDR1 and CDR2 (germline): GTSNPN, SVGIG (reference sequence). This CDR3 has 14 residues. Here the CDR3 reads CAWRGPGVGSPLHF. The CDR3 coding sequence is TGTGCCTGGAGGGGTCCGGGGGTAGGATCACCCCTCCACTTT.

This chain links TRBV5-1 with TRBJ1-5, with 8 bases fitting TRBD1. This CDR3 comprises 15 residues. Germline CDR1 SGHRS, CDR2 YFSETQ. J lost 1 base, V lost 4 bases, and 4 bases had no gene match. CDR3 loop: CASSPWTGSNQPQHF. DNA for the CDR3: TGCGCCAGCAGCCCATGGACAGGGAGCAATCAGCCCCAGCATTTT.

A few counts support this clone. The rearrangement links TRBV5-1 to TRBJ2-1, with 10 bases that match TRBD2. V was pared by 0 bases and J by 3 bases, with 15 bases of the junction left unmatched. This CDR3 has 20 residues. CDR1 and CDR2 (germline): SGHRS, YFSETQ. The chain's CDR3 is CASSLGLAGERGSFYNEQFF. DNA of the CDR3: TGCGCCAGCAGCTTGGGGCTAGCGGGGGAAAGAGGGTCCTTCTACAATGAGCAGTTCTTC.

The chain combines TRBV3-1 (or the pseudogene TRBV3-2) with TRBJ1-1; tentative D call: TRBD1 (5 bases). This CDR3 comprises 15 residues. Germline CDR1 LGHDT, CDR2 YNNKEL (reference sequence). The V gene lost 4 bases and the J gene lost 2 bases, with 14 bases spanning the gap. CDR3 sequence reads: CASSRPGGANTEAFF. The CDR3 nucleotides read TGTGCCAGCAGCCGCCCGGGTGGGGCCAACACTGAAGCTTTCTTT.

The genes are TRBV19 and TRBJ2-1; possible D gene TRBD2, 6 bases. The germline V and J ends were trimmed by 3 bases and 5 bases, with 17 bases remaining between them. The CDR3 has 16 residues. The germline gives CDR1 LNHDA, CDR2 SQIVND (reference sequence). CDR3 in DNA: TGTGCCAGTAGTATGAGGTCGGGACTGTTAAACAATGAGCAGTTCTTC. Translation: CASSMRSGLLNNEQFF.

V usage is TRBV6-5 and J usage is TRBJ1-5, with D maybe TRBD1 (6 bases). The CDR3 is 13 amino acids. Germline V gene lookup returns CDR1 MNHEY and CDR2 SVGAGI. The V gene lost 5 bases and the J gene lost 5 bases, with 10 bases spanning the gap. The DNA for the CDR3 is TGTGCCAGCAGTAGGACAGATGATCAGCCCCAGCATTTT. It yields the protein CASSRTDDQPQHF.

V usage is TRBV5-4 and J usage is TRBJ1-1, with a possible D match to TRBD1 (5 bases). Germline CDR1 is SGHNT and CDR2 is YYREEE (reference sequence). Trimming left V 0 bases short and J 0 bases short, with 6 bases between. The length of the CDR3 is 14 residues. The CDR3 nucleotides are TGTGCCAGCAGCTTGGGGACACTGAACACTGAAGCTTTCTTT. Protein: CASSLGTLNTEAFF.

J is TRBJ2-4 and V is TRBV5-1; D is perhaps TRBD1 (6 bases). Deletions cut 5 bases from V and 7 bases from J, with 19 bases between. This CDR3 is 15 amino acids long. Looked up from germline, CDR1 is SGHRS and CDR2 is YFSETQ. CDR3 sequence reads: CASSYDRSKGNIQYF. The CDR3 DNA sequence: TGCGCCAGCAGTTATGACAGGTCTAAGGGGAACATTCAGTACTTC.

The chain recombines TRBV2 with TRBJ2-3, with TRBD2 identical over 9 bases. CDR1 SNHLY and CDR2 FYNNEI come from the germline V gene. The trim removed 6 bases at V and 4 bases at J, leaving 8 bases unmatched. The CDR3 has 15 residues. The CDR3 loop is CASSERGAGPDTQYF. The CDR3 region has the DNA TGTGCCAGCAGCGAGCGGGGGGCGGGTCCAGATACGCAGTATTTT.

The V and J genes are TRBV7-9 and TRBJ2-4; perhaps TRBD2 as D (6 bases). CDR1 SEHNR and CDR2 FQNEAQ come from the germline V gene (reference sequence). This CDR3 contains 16 residues. V lost 4 bases and J lost 0, with 13 bases in between. The CDR3 sequence: CASSSGTPLAKNIQYF. For the CDR3, the DNA is TGTGCCAGCAGCTCCGGGACTCCTCTAGCCAAAAACATTCAGTACTTC.

CDR3 residues: CASSSHTDTQYF. For the CDR3, the DNA is TGTGCCAGCAGCTCACACACAGATACGCAGTATTTT. This sequence joins TRBV27 and TRBJ2-3, with D uncertain. Trimming removed 6 bases at V and 2 bases at J, with 6 bases between. Per the germline V gene, CDR1 is MNHEY and CDR2 is SMNVEV (reference sequence). The CDR3 spans 12 residues.

This clone was detected a few times. A read error may account for a junction end that differs from germline. The chain links TRBV3-1 (or the pseudogene TRBV3-2) to TRBJ2-7, with D unclear. The germline V gene encodes CDR1 LGHDT and CDR2 YNNKEL (reference sequence). The CDR3 runs to 13 residues. The CDR3: CASSQVPSSEQYF. The CDR3 DNA reads TGTGCCAGCAGCCAAGTTCCGTCCTCCGAGCAGTACTTC.

The rearrangement links TRBV7-2 to TRBJ1-4; maybe TRBD1 (5 bases). V lost 4 bases, J lost 0 bases, and 9 bases lay in between. The CDR3 is 15 amino acids. Germline assignment: CDR1 SGHTA and CDR2 FQGNSA. The CDR3 DNA reads as TGTGCCAGCAGCTCCGGACAACCAACTAATGAAAAACTGTTTTTT. It specifies CASSSGQPTNEKLFF.

The chain employs TRBV5-1 and TRBJ1-1, with D perhaps matching TRBD1 (6 bases). The ends were cut back, 2 bases at V and 7 bases at J, with 21 bases in the middle. Germline CDR1 reads SGHRS; CDR2 reads YFSETQ. The length of the CDR3 is 16 residues. The CDR3 protein is CASSFGRGGMGHEAFF. The CDR3 DNA reads TGCGCCAGCAGCTTTGGTAGGGGAGGGATGGGACATGAAGCTTTCTTT.

This sequence joins TRBV18 and TRBJ2-3, with D possibly being TRBD1 (5 bases). V was trimmed by 0 bases and J by 3 bases, leaving 7 bases between them. CDR1 is KGHSH, CDR2 LQKENI, per germline. This CDR3 spans 14 amino acids. The CDR3 here is CASSPPAGTDTQYF. DNA of the CDR3: TGTGCCAGCTCACCACCGGCAGGGACAGATACGCAGTATTTT.

This chain connects TRBV5-1 to TRBJ1-6, with D maybe TRBD1 (6 bases). The CDR3 runs to 15 residues. Germline CDR1 and CDR2: SGHRS and YFSETQ. Trimming shortened V by 8 bases and J by 7 bases, and 19 bases separated the two germline ends. The CDR3: CARTKAAGANSPLHF. Here the CDR3 DNA reads TGCGCCAGAACGAAGGCCGCGGGGGCCAATTCACCCCTCCACTTT.

V gene TRBV19 combines with J gene TRBJ2-7; TRBD2 aligns across 9 bases. V dropped 5 bases and J dropped 4; count of bases not matched to a gene: 12. Germline CDR1 reads LNHDA; CDR2 reads SQIVND (reference sequence). This CDR3 has 16 amino acids. CDR3 DNA: TGTGCCAGTAGTGGACTTGCGGGGGGGATTTTTTACGAGCAGTACTTC. Translated: CASSGLAGGIFYEQYF.

This clone was seen a single time. The V call is TRBV5-6, the J call TRBJ1-1; 7 bases agree with TRBD1. The CDR3 spans 16 residues. Germline V gene sequence: CDR1 SGHDT, CDR2 YYEEEE. Germline trimming cut 4 bases from V and 1 base from J; bases unmatched to any gene: 10. The CDR3 sequence is CASSQTGRTWNTEAFF. CDR3 DNA: TGTGCCAGCAGCCAGACAGGGCGGACCTGGAACACTGAAGCTTTCTTT.

The V gene is TRBV5-1, the J gene TRBJ2-2, with TRBD1 as a possible D gene (6 bases). Germline CDR1 reads SGHRS; CDR2 reads YFSETQ. The CDR3 length is 15 residues. V was pared by 5 bases and J by 3 bases, with 14 bases between. CDR3 region: CASRVDSQYTGELFF. CDR3 in DNA: TGCGCCAGCAGGGTGGACAGCCAATACACCGGGGAGCTGTTTTTT.